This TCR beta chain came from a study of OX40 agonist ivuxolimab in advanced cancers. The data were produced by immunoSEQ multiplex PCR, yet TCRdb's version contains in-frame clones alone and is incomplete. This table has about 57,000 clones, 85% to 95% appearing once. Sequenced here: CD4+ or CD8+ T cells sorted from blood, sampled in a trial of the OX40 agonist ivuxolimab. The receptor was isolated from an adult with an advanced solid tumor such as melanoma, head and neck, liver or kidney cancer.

CDR3 protein: CASSSGGRNTEAFF. The CDR3, as DNA: TGTGCCAGCAGCAGCGGCGGGCGGAACACTGAAGCTTTCTTT. This chain links TRBV7-8 with TRBJ1-1; D remains ambiguous. The germline gives CDR1 SGHVS, CDR2 FQNEAQ. This CDR3 is built from 14 residues. The ends were cut back, 5 bases at V and 1 base at J, with 11 bases in the middle.